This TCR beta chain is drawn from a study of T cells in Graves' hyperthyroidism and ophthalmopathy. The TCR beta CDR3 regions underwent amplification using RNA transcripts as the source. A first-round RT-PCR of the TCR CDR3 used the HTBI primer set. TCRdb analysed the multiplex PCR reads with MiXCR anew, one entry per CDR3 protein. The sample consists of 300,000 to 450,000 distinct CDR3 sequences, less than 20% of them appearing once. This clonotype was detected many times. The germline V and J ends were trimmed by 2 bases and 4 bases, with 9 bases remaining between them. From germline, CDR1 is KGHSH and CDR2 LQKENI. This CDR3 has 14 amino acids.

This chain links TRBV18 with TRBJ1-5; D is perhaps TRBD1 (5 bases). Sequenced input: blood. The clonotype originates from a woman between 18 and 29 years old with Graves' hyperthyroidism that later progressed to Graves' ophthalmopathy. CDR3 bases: TGTGCCAGCTCACCAGGCAGGACAAATCAGCCCCAGCATTTT. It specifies CASSPGRTNQPQHF.